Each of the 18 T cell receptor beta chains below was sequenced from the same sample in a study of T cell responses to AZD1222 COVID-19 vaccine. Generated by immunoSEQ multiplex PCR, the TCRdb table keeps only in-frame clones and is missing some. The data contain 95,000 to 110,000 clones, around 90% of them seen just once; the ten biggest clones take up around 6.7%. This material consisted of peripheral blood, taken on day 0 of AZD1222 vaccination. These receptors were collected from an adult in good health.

The CDR3 region is CASSPMTRQETQYF. The CDR3 nucleotides read TGTGCCAGCAGTCCGATGACTAGACAAGAGACCCAGTACTTC. The gene calls are TRBV27 and TRBJ2-5; D might be TRBD2 (6 bases). The CDR3 sequence is 14 residues long. CDR1 is MNHEY and CDR2 is SMNVEV in the germline V gene (reference sequence). Trimming removed 5 bases from V and 2 bases from J, with 12 bases in between.

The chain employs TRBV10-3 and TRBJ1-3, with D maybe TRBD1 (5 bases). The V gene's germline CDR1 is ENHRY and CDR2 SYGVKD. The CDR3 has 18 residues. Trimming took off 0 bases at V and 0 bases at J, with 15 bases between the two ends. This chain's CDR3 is CAISESKSGRGSGNTIYF. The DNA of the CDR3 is TGTGCCATCAGTGAGTCGAAATCAGGGCGAGGCTCTGGAAACACCATATATTTT.

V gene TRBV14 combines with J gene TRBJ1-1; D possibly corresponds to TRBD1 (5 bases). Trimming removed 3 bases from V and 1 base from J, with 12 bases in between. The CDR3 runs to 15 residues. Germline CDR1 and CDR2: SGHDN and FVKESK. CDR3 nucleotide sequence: TGTGCCAGCAGCCACTTCGGGACGCGGAACACTGAAGCTTTCTTT. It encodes CASSHFGTRNTEAFF.

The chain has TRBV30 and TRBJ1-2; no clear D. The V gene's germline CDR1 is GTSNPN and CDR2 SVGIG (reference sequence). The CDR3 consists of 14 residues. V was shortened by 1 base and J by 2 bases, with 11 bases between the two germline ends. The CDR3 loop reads CAWSDNRGNYGYTF. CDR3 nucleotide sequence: TGTGCCTGGAGTGATAATCGGGGAAACTATGGCTACACCTTC. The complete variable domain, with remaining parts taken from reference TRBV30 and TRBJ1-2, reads SQTIHQWPATLVQPVGSPLSLECTVEGTSNPNLYWYRQAAGRGLQLLFYSVGIGQISSEVPQNLSASRPQDRQFILSSKKLLLSDSGFYLCAWSDNRGNYGYTFGSGTRLTVV.

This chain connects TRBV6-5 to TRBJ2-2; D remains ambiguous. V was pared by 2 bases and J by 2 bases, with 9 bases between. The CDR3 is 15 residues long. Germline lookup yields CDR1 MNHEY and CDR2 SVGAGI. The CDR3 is CASSYGQANTGELFF. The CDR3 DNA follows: TGTGCCAGCAGTTACGGGCAGGCTAACACCGGGGAGCTGTTTTTT.

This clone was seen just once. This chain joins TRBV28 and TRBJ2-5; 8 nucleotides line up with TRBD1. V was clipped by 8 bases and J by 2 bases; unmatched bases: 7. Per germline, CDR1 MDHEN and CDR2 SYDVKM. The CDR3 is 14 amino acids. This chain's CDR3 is CASHHRDRQETQYF. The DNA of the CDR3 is TGTGCCAGCCACCACAGGGACAGGCAAGAGACCCAGTACTTC.

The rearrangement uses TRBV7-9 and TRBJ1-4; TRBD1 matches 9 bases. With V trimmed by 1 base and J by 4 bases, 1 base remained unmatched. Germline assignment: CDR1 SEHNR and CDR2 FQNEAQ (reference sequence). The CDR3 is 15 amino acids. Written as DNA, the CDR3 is TGTGCCAGCAGCTTAGTGGACAGGGGTAATGAAAAACTGTTTTTT. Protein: CASSLVDRGNEKLFF.

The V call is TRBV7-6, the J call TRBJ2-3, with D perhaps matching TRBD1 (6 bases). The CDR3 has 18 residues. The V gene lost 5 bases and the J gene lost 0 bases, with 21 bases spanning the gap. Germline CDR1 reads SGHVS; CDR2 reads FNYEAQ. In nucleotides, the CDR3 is TGTGCCAGCAGCCGTGAAGGGGGTGTCTCAGCTAGCACAGATACGCAGTATTTT. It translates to CASSREGGVSASTDTQYF.

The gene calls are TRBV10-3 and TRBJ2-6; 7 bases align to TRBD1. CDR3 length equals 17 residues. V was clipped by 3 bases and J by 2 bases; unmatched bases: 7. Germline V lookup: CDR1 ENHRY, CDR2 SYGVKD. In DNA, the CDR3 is TGTGCCATCAGTGATCGGACAGGTTTAGCTGGGGCCAACGTCCTGACTTTC. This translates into CAISDRTGLAGANVLTF.

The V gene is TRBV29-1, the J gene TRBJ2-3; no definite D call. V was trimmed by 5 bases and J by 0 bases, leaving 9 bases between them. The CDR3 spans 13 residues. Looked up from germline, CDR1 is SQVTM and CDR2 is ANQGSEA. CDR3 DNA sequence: TGCAGCGTTAACGGAGTCAGCACAGATACGCAGTATTTT. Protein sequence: CSVNGVSTDTQYF.

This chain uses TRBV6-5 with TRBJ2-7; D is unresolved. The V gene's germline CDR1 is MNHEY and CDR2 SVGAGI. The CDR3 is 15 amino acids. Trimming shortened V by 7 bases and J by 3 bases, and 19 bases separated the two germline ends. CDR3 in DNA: TGTGCCAGCACTCCCCGCCCAACTACCCTCTACGAGCAGTACTTC. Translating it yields CASTPRPTTLYEQYF.

The DNA for the CDR3 is TGTGCCAGCAGACAGGGGAGCTGGACCGGGGAGCTGTTTTTT. Translation gives CASRQGSWTGELFF. The chain has TRBV27 and TRBJ2-2, with 7 nucleotides matching TRBD1. The J segment lost 5 bases and the V segment lost 6 bases, leaving 6 bases of the junction unmatched. This CDR3 is built from 14 residues. CDR1 and CDR2 (germline): MNHEY, SMNVEV (reference sequence).

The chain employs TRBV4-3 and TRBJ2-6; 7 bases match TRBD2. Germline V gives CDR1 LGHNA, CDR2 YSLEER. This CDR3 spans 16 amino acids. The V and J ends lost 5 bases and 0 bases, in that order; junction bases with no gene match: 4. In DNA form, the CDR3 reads TGCGCCAGCAGCGGGACTACATCCTCTGGGGCCAACGTCCTGACTTTC. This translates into CASSGTTSSGANVLTF.

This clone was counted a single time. CDR3 sequence (DNA): TGTGCCAGTAGTAAAGCGGGAGACACTGAAGCTTTCTTT. Amino acids: CASSKAGDTEAFF. The chain links TRBV19 to TRBJ1-1; the D is unclear. The CDR3 totals 13 residues. Germline V gene lookup returns CDR1 LNHDA and CDR2 SQIVND (reference sequence). V gave up 4 bases and J gave up 3 bases, with 9 bases separating them.

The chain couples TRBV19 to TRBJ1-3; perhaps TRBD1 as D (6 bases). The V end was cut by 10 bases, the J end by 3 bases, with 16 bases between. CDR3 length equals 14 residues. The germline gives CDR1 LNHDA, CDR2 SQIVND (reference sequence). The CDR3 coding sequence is TGTGCCACATACGGGGCAGGGGTTGGAAACACCATATATTTT. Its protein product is CATYGAGVGNTIYF.

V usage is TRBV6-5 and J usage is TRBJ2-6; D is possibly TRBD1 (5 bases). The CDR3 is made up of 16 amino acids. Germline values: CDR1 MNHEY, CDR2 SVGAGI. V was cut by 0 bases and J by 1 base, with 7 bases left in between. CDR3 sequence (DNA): TGTGCCAGCAGTTACTCAAGGGGATCTGGGGCCAACGTCCTGACTTTC. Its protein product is CASSYSRGSGANVLTF.

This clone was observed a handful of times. CDR3 in DNA: TGTGCCAGCAGCCTGATAGCGGGAGGGCTTTCCTACAATGAGCAGTTCTTC. Translation gives CASSLIAGGLSYNEQFF. The chain employs TRBV27 and TRBJ2-1; 11 bases line up with TRBD2. Germline trimming cut 6 bases from V and 1 base from J; bases unmatched to any gene: 8. Germline assignment: CDR1 MNHEY and CDR2 SMNVEV (reference sequence). The CDR3 is 17 amino acids.

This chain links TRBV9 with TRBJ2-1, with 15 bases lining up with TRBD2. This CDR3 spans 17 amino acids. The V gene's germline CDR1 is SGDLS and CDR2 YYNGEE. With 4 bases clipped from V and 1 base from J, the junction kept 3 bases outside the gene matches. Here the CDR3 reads CASSSGLAGGSYNEQFF. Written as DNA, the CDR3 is TGTGCCAGCAGCTCGGGACTAGCGGGAGGATCCTACAATGAGCAGTTCTTC.